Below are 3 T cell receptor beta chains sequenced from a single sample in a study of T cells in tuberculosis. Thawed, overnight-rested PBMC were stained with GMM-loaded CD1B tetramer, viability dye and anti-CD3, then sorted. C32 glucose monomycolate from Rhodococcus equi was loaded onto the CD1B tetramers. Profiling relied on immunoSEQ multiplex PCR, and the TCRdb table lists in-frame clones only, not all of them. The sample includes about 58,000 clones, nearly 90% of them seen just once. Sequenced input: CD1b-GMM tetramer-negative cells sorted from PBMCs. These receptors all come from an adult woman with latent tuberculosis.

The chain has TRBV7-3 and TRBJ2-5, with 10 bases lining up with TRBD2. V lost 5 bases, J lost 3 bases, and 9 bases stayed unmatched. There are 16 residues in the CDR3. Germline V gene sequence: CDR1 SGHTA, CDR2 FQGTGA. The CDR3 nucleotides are TGTGCCAGCAGCCAGGGACTAGCGAGGGATAAAGAGACCCAGTACTTC. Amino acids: CASSQGLARDKETQYF.

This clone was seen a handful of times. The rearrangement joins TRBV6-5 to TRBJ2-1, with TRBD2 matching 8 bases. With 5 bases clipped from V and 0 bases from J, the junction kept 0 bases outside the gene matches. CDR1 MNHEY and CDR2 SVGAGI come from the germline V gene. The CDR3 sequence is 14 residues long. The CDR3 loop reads CASSSGSSYNEQFF. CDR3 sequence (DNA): TGTGCCAGCAGTAGCGGGAGCTCCTACAATGAGCAGTTCTTC.

Here the CDR3 reads CASSNRQGVATQYF. Here the CDR3 DNA reads TGTGCCAGTAGTAACCGACAGGGAGTCGCTACGCAGTATTTT. The chain combines TRBV19 with TRBJ2-3; 7 bases are shared with TRBD1. The ends lost 4 bases at V and 8 bases at J; junction bases unmatched: 9. The CDR3 is 14 residues long. CDR1 LNHDA and CDR2 SQIVND come from the germline V gene (reference sequence).